The 13 T cell receptor beta chains in this list originate from one sample, sequenced in a study of shared clonotypes between healthy human individuals (dated by TCRdb to the early 2020s). Libraries were built with the immunoSEQ multiplex PCR assay. The table was pulled from immuneACCESS by TCRdb, which kept in-frame rearrangements only. Such tables lose some clones; where checked, under half of the loss comes from unresolved V genes, and the rest has no known cause. In all, the sample holds around 88,000 clones, and 68% of those were seen once. The biggest ten clones account for roughly 50% of the sample. The sample was memory CD8+ T cells sorted from blood. The cell subset or site label here, explained by the study, means: CD45RO+ cells pooled with CCR7-negative TemRA cells. The receptors stem from a man aged 25-40 years in good health.

The chain combines TRBV5-1 with TRBJ1-1; 7 bases map to TRBD1. The V gene's germline CDR1 is SGHRS and CDR2 YFSETQ. V dropped 4 bases and J dropped 4; count of bases not matched to a gene: 4. The CDR3 covers 13 residues. CDR3 residues: CASSPGGFTEAFF. The CDR3 coding sequence is TGCGCCAGCAGCCCAGGGGGTTTCACTGAAGCTTTCTTT.

The chain has TRBV28 and TRBJ2-1; D gene uncertain. The CDR3 length is 14 residues. CDR1 MDHEN and CDR2 SYDVKM come from the germline V gene. Trimming left V 4 bases short and J 0 bases short, with 7 bases between. The chain's CDR3 is CASSSGISYNEQFF. The CDR3 DNA reads as TGTGCCAGCAGTTCTGGGATCTCCTACAATGAGCAGTTCTTC.

Details on this clone: Other DNA sequences in the sample encode the same CDR3. J is TRBJ2-1 and V is TRBV29-1, with D uncertain. The germline gives CDR1 SQVTM, CDR2 ANQGSEA. V was trimmed by 3 bases and J by 7 bases, leaving 10 bases between them. The CDR3 consists of 12 residues. As DNA, the CDR3 is TGCAGCGTTGACAGCGTCCGTAATGAGCAGTTCTTC. Translating it yields CSVDSVRNEQFF.

This sequence joins TRBV19 and TRBJ2-1; 7 bases match TRBD2. The CDR3 contains 15 residues. Germline V gene lookup returns CDR1 LNHDA and CDR2 SQIVND (reference sequence). With V trimmed by 1 base and J by 6 bases, 6 bases remained unmatched. The DNA for the CDR3 is TGTGCCAGTAGTATAGGGGGGGGATCTAGCAATGAGCAGTTCTTC. The encoded protein is CASSIGGGSSNEQFF.

This chain links TRBV5-1 with TRBJ2-4, with D hard to call. Trimming removed 6 bases at V and 2 bases at J, with 18 bases between. The CDR3 contains 16 residues. CDR1 and CDR2 (germline): SGHRS, YFSETQ. The CDR3 coding sequence is TGCGCCAGCAAAAGAGAGGAGCTCCCCCCCAAAAACATTCAGTACTTC. Translating it yields CASKREELPPKNIQYF.

The J gene is TRBJ1-1, the V gene TRBV18; maybe TRBD1 (5 bases). CDR1 is KGHSH and CDR2 is LQKENI in the germline V gene. CDR3 length: 14 residues. V was pared by 1 base and J by 1 base, with 7 bases between. The CDR3 here is CASSPLGQNTEAFF. In nucleotides, the CDR3 is TGTGCCAGCTCACCACTTGGACAGAACACTGAAGCTTTCTTT.

This chain links TRBV7-8 with TRBJ2-2; D tentatively reads TRBD1 or TRBD2 (6 bases each). CDR1 and CDR2 (germline): SGHVS, FQNEAQ. There are 16 residues in the CDR3. Trimming left V 9 bases short and J 4 bases short, with 21 bases between. The CDR3 reads CASEFGMGGATGELFF. Here the CDR3 DNA reads TGTGCCAGTGAATTCGGGATGGGGGGCGCCACCGGGGAGCTGTTTTTT.

The rearrangement links TRBV11-2 to TRBJ1-2; D gene ambiguous. V shed 2 bases and J shed 3 bases, with 10 bases lying between them. The germline gives CDR1 SGHAT, CDR2 FQNNGV. This CDR3 has 14 amino acids. CDR3 DNA sequence: TGTGCCAGCAGCTTACCAGGCGTTTACTATGGCTACACCTTC. The encoded protein is CASSLPGVYYGYTF. Drawing the rest from reference TRBV11-2 and TRBJ1-2, the complete variable domain is EAGVAQSPRYKIIEKRQSVAFWCNPISGHATLYWYQQILGQGPKLLIQFQNNGVVDDSQLPKDRFSAERLKGVDSTLKIQPAKLEDSAVYLCASSLPGVYYGYTFGSGTRLTVV.

On this clone itself: A junction boundary mismatches the germline segment, possibly from a read error. The rearrangement links TRBV5-4 to TRBJ2-7; 7 bases map to TRBD1. CDR3 length equals 14 residues. CDR1 and CDR2 (germline): SGHNT, YYREEE (reference sequence). Here the CDR3 DNA reads TGCGCCAGCAGCGTCGGGACAGACAGCTACGAGCAGTACTTC. This translates into CASSVGTDSYEQYF.

The V gene is TRBV18, the J gene TRBJ2-5; no clear D. The CDR3 length is 13 residues. Per germline, CDR1 KGHSH and CDR2 LQKENI. V was clipped by 2 bases and J by 1 base, with 5 bases between them. DNA of the CDR3: TGTGCCAGCTCACCAGACTTCCAAGAGACCCAGTACTTC. Protein sequence: CASSPDFQETQYF.

The J gene is TRBJ2-7, the V gene TRBV28; the match to TRBD2 covers 11 bases. V dropped 8 bases and J dropped 0; count of bases not matched to a gene: 3. The V gene's germline CDR1 is MDHEN and CDR2 SYDVKM. The CDR3 has 14 residues. The CDR3 loop is CASRLAGNSYEQYF. As DNA, the CDR3 is TGTGCCAGCCGACTAGCGGGAAACTCCTACGAGCAGTACTTC.

V and J are TRBV11-2 and TRBJ1-3, with 7 bases identical to TRBD1. The J segment lost 4 bases and the V segment lost 5 bases, leaving 8 bases of the junction unmatched. The CDR3 contains 15 residues. Germline loops: CDR1 SGHAT, CDR2 FQNNGV. DNA of the CDR3: TGTGCCAGCAGCCTACAGGGGTTTGGCGGAAACACCATATATTTT. It yields the protein CASSLQGFGGNTIYF.

The rearrangement uses TRBV7-8 and TRBJ1-5; D not certain. The CDR3 is 15 residues long. V dropped 5 bases and J dropped 3 bases, with 14 bases sitting between them. Germline V lookup: CDR1 SGHVS, CDR2 FQNEAQ. The CDR3 protein is CASSPEVGYNQPQHF. The CDR3 coding sequence is TGTGCCAGCAGCCCAGAGGTGGGGTACAATCAGCCCCAGCATTTT.